These T cell receptor beta chains were read from a single sample in a study of PD-1 blockade in classical Hodgkin lymphoma. Using immunoSEQ multiplex PCR, the repertoire was profiled, and TCRdb retains in-frame clones only, with some absent. This table holds 20,000 to 30,000 clones, 80% to 90% found once. The sample consisted of peripheral blood mononuclear cells (PBMCs), taken before the fourth cycle of nivolumab. The receptors come from a human donor with classical Hodgkin lymphoma. Each CDR3 is given with its conserved first and last residue. D genes are given only for firm matches.

D gene,V gene,J gene,CDR3 protein
TRBD2,TRBV13,TRBJ2-3,CASSSFVAGAYTDTQYF
-,TRBV28,TRBJ1-3,CASRAGSYSGNTIYF
-,TRBV5-6,TRBJ1-2,CASSINYGYTF
-,TRBV28,TRBJ1-5,CASSLTGPSRPQHF
TRBD2,TRBV4-1,TRBJ2-7,CASSPSAGAAYEQYF
-,TRBV25-1,TRBJ2-7,CASTAEGHEQYF
-,TRBV7-6,TRBJ1-2,CASSQDTSNYGYTF
TRBD1,TRBV19,TRBJ2-3,CASSTTGGSDTQYF
-,TRBV4-3,TRBJ1-4,CASSQGRREYEKLFF
TRBD1,TRBV4-1,TRBJ2-2,CASSQGSGGTGPNTGELFF
-,TRBV4-3,TRBJ2-1,CASSPRGPRDEQFF
TRBD2,TRBV13,TRBJ2-2,CASSRPSGNTGELFF
TRBD2,TRBV2,TRBJ2-1,CASSEPTSGLSYNEQFF
-,TRBV4-3,TRBJ1-1,CASSLIMNTEAFF
TRBD1,TRBV2,TRBJ1-2,CASSGFRGLSQDEANYGYTF
TRBD1,TRBV27,TRBJ2-6,CASSLLTGTGANVLTF
-,TRBV7-7,TRBJ2-1,CASSPDRNNEQFF
-,TRBV6-5,TRBJ2-2,CASSYYGVRATGELFF
TRBD1,TRBV5-1,TRBJ2-2,CASSYWTGGGELFF
TRBD1,TRBV15,TRBJ2-5,CATSREPRQGVGETQYF
-,TRBV9,TRBJ2-7,CASSAGTAYEQYF
-,TRBV18,TRBJ2-7,CASSPIATYEQYF
-,TRBV6-5,TRBJ2-7,CASSYGRVGLEQYF
TRBD1,TRBV2,TRBJ1-2,CASRTIGTGGYGYTF
TRBD1,TRBV28,TRBJ1-3,CASSLGGTGGGNTIYF
-,TRBV18,TRBJ1-2,CASSEFSNYGYTF
-,TRBV29-1,TRBJ2-7,CSVEGGDNSYEQYF
-,TRBV2,TRBJ1-2,CASSPDYGYTF
-,TRBV5-8,TRBJ2-5,CASSLAGSGGETQYF
TRBD2,TRBV5-4,TRBJ2-3,CASSPPTSSGIMTDTQYF
TRBD1,TRBV27,TRBJ2-7,CASSSGQDHYEQYF
-,TRBV10-2,TRBJ2-7,CASSGSIGVYEQYF
-,TRBV5-4,TRBJ2-1,CASSLARHNEQFF
-,TRBV28,TRBJ1-6,CASSLLSGRVYNSPLHF
-,TRBV2,TRBJ1-6,CATTPGRSPLHF
TRBD2,TRBV10-2,TRBJ2-1,CASSPWGGGRSYNEQFF
-,TRBV29-1,TRBJ1-2,CSVGVGINYGYTF
-,TRBV5-4,TRBJ2-3,CASSLAEAGPRTDTQYF
-,TRBV9,TRBJ2-7,CASSAQGGSYEQYF
-,TRBV7-9,TRBJ2-5,CASSFGRRPQETQYF
TRBD1,TRBV4-3,TRBJ2-6,CASSRGQGISGANVLTF
-,TRBV9,TRBJ1-3,CASSVGRVGNTIYF
-,TRBV7-6,TRBJ1-1,CASSPPIGGVLNTEAFF
TRBD2,TRBV28,TRBJ2-1,CATHGGASSYNEQFF
-,TRBV4-3,TRBJ2-5,CASSQDWRLAETQYF
-,TRBV11-3,TRBJ1-1,CASSRGGKDTEAFF
TRBD2,TRBV30,TRBJ2-7,CAWASAGGYEQYF
-,TRBV7-9,TRBJ1-1,CASSLVGNTEAFF
TRBD1,TRBV28,TRBJ2-7,CASSSTGPPSYEQYF
-,TRBV19,TRBJ2-1,CASSIGNSGGAEQFF
TRBD1,TRBV28,TRBJ2-7,CASTFGQGAYEQYF
TRBD1,TRBV15,TRBJ2-7,CATSGQGNPYEQYF